These T cell receptor beta chains were read from a single sample in a study of Ad26.COV2.S vaccination and SARS-CoV-2 variants. Clones were read by immunoSEQ multiplex PCR, and TCRdb kept only the in-frame ones, dropping some. The sample contains 330,000 or so clones, 75% to 90% of which appear only once. Sample: peripheral blood, taken in a trial of Ad26.COV2.S vaccine versus placebo. These receptor sequences come from a person aged 18-60 years who received the Ad26.COV2.S COVID-19 vaccine or a placebo. Both conserved end residues are part of each CDR3. Each record gives: D gene, clone size, J gene, V gene, CDR3 DNA, CDR3 protein. A D gene is named only where the DNA matches it firmly. The size entry is marked missing in some rows and otherwise reads once, few, many or a size class.

d_gene: TRBD2; abundance: NA; j_gene: TRBJ2-2; v_gene: TRBV10-2; CDR3nt: TGCGCCAGCAGCCTGACTAGCGGGGTCGGGGAGCTGTTTTTT; CDR3aa: CASSLTSGVGELFF
d_gene: NA; abundance: NA; j_gene: TRBJ1-6; v_gene: TRBV7-2; CDR3nt: TGTGCCAGCAGCTTTGGCCCGTCCCTGGGGAAGGTCCTCCACTTT; CDR3aa: CASSFGPSLGKVLHF
d_gene: NA; abundance: NA; j_gene: TRBJ2-1; v_gene: TRBV5-6; CDR3nt: TGTGCCAGCAGCTTTCAGTACAATGAGCAGTTCTTC; CDR3aa: CASSFQYNEQFF
d_gene: NA; abundance: NA; j_gene: TRBJ1-2; v_gene: TRBV4-1; CDR3nt: TGCGCCAGCAGCCATTCAGCACACGTCGGCTTC; CDR3aa: CASSHSAHVGF
d_gene: TRBD2; abundance: NA; j_gene: TRBJ2-5; v_gene: TRBV18; CDR3nt: TGTGCCAGCTCACCAGGGGGGGACCAAGAGACCCAGTACTTC; CDR3aa: CASSPGGDQETQYF
d_gene: TRBD2; abundance: once; j_gene: TRBJ2-5; v_gene: TRBV5-1; CDR3nt: TGCCCCAGCAGCTTGGGGGGGACTAGCGGGGAACAAGAGACCCAGTACTTC; CDR3aa: CPSSLGGTSGEQETQYF
d_gene: NA; abundance: NA; j_gene: TRBJ2-5; v_gene: TRBV7-8; CDR3nt: TGTGCCAGCAGCTTAAGCGCATATAATAACCGAGAGACCCAGTACTTC; CDR3aa: CASSLSAYNNRETQYF
d_gene: TRBD1; abundance: NA; j_gene: TRBJ2-4; v_gene: TRBV5-1; CDR3nt: TGCGCCAGCGGAGACAGGGGGCTGGAAAACATTCAGTACTTC; CDR3aa: CASGDRGLENIQYF
d_gene: NA; abundance: NA; j_gene: TRBJ1-2; v_gene: TRBV28; CDR3nt: TGTGCCAGCAGTTTACTAAACGTGGGGGGCTACACCTTC; CDR3aa: CASSLLNVGGYTF
d_gene: TRBD1; abundance: NA; j_gene: TRBJ1-1; v_gene: TRBV4-3; CDR3nt: TGCGCCAGCAGCCAAGCACCGGGACAGGGAGGCACTGAAGCTTTCTTT; CDR3aa: CASSQAPGQGGTEAFF
d_gene: TRBD1; abundance: NA; j_gene: TRBJ2-5; v_gene: TRBV5-1; CDR3nt: TGCGCCAGCAGCCCGGGACAGGGTGGAGCCTGGACCCAGTACTTC; CDR3aa: CASSPGQGGAWTQYF
d_gene: NA; abundance: NA; j_gene: TRBJ2-3; v_gene: TRBV7-2; CDR3nt: TGTGCCAGCAGCTTGACCGGGACTTCAAACATGGATACGCAGTATTTT; CDR3aa: CASSLTGTSNMDTQYF
d_gene: NA; abundance: NA; j_gene: TRBJ1-2; v_gene: TRBV28; CDR3nt: TGTGCCAGCGAAAGGGGTGACGTAGCTGGCTACACCTTC; CDR3aa: CASERGDVAGYTF
d_gene: NA; abundance: few; j_gene: TRBJ1-3; v_gene: TRBV29-1; CDR3nt: TGCAGCGTTGAAGACCAGGGGCGAACTGGAAACACCATATATTTT; CDR3aa: CSVEDQGRTGNTIYF
d_gene: TRBD1; abundance: NA; j_gene: TRBJ1-2; v_gene: TRBV5-1; CDR3nt: TGCGCCAGCAGCTCTTCCGGGACAGGGGGATATGGCTACACCTTC; CDR3aa: CASSSSGTGGYGYTF
d_gene: TRBD1; abundance: NA; j_gene: TRBJ2-1; v_gene: TRBV18; CDR3nt: TGTGCCAGCTCACCTCTGGGACAGATACACAATGAGCAGTTCTTC; CDR3aa: CASSPLGQIHNEQFF
d_gene: TRBD1; abundance: NA; j_gene: TRBJ1-2; v_gene: TRBV9; CDR3nt: TGTGCCAGCAGCGCCGGGGGACAGGTAACCCTCCCCTATGGCTACACCTTC; CDR3aa: CASSAGGQVTLPYGYTF
d_gene: NA; abundance: NA; j_gene: TRBJ1-1; v_gene: TRBV2; CDR3nt: TGTGCCAGCAGGTCGTCGGCGACTGAAGCTTTCTTT; CDR3aa: CASRSSATEAFF
d_gene: TRBD1; abundance: once; j_gene: TRBJ1-1; v_gene: TRBV3-1/TRBV3-2; CDR3nt: TGTGCCAGCAGCCGAAGGAATGGGACAGGCCCTAATCGCCCAAACACTGAAGCTTTCTTT; CDR3aa: CASSRRNGTGPNRPNTEAFF
d_gene: NA; abundance: NA; j_gene: TRBJ2-2; v_gene: TRBV7-2; CDR3nt: TGTGCCAGCAGCTTAGCAGGAGGTCAGCCCGGGGAGCTGTTTTTT; CDR3aa: CASSLAGGQPGELFF
d_gene: TRBD1; abundance: NA; j_gene: TRBJ2-5; v_gene: TRBV6-2/TRBV6-3; CDR3nt: TGTGCCAGCAGTCCCTATTCAGGGGGCGGAGCGACCCAGTACTTC; CDR3aa: CASSPYSGGGATQYF
d_gene: NA; abundance: once; j_gene: TRBJ1-6; v_gene: TRBV27; CDR3nt: TGTGCCAGCAGAAAGGACGGAAATTCACCCCTCCACTTT; CDR3aa: CASRKDGNSPLHF
d_gene: NA; abundance: NA; j_gene: TRBJ1-1; v_gene: TRBV27; CDR3nt: TGTGCCAGCAGTTTGTCATGGGGAGACCTTCCGAACACTGAAGCTTTCTTT; CDR3aa: CASSLSWGDLPNTEAFF
d_gene: NA; abundance: NA; j_gene: TRBJ1-2; v_gene: TRBV6-2/TRBV6-3; CDR3nt: TGTGCCAGCAGTCCCAGAGTCCAGGGGCCGGAGGGCTACACCTTC; CDR3aa: CASSPRVQGPEGYTF
d_gene: NA; abundance: NA; j_gene: TRBJ1-4; v_gene: TRBV7-2; CDR3nt: TGTGCCAGCAGCCCCCGTATCGTTAGTGGAGAAAAACTGTTTTTT; CDR3aa: CASSPRIVSGEKLFF
d_gene: NA; abundance: once; j_gene: TRBJ1-3; v_gene: TRBV27; CDR3nt: TGTGCCAGCAGTTTTGGACAGTCCACCATCTCTGGAAACACCATATATTTT; CDR3aa: CASSFGQSTISGNTIYF
d_gene: NA; abundance: NA; j_gene: TRBJ1-5; v_gene: TRBV18; CDR3nt: TGTGCCAGCTCACCCACCGAGGGGCCGGTCAATCAGCCCCAGCATTTT; CDR3aa: CASSPTEGPVNQPQHF
d_gene: NA; abundance: NA; j_gene: TRBJ2-2; v_gene: TRBV12-3/TRBV12-4; CDR3nt: TGTGCCAGCACGGATTTAGCGATCGGGGAGCTGTTTTTT; CDR3aa: CASTDLAIGELFF
d_gene: TRBD1; abundance: once; j_gene: TRBJ1-6; v_gene: TRBV30; CDR3nt: TGTGCCTGGAGTGGGTTTAGGGCAGGGGGCTCGGAATGGCGATCACCCCTCCACTTT; CDR3aa: CAWSGFRAGGSEWRSPLHF
d_gene: NA; abundance: NA; j_gene: TRBJ1-2; v_gene: TRBV20-1; CDR3nt: TGCAGTGCTAGAGATGGCGCGGGGGTCGTCTTC; CDR3aa: CSARDGAGVVF
d_gene: NA; abundance: NA; j_gene: TRBJ2-2; v_gene: TRBV19; CDR3nt: TGTGCCAGCAGAGGCCCCGGGGAGCTGTTTTTT; CDR3aa: CASRGPGELFF
d_gene: NA; abundance: once; j_gene: TRBJ1-1; v_gene: TRBV18; CDR3nt: TGTGCCAGCTCACCACCAGGCCTCACTGAAGCTTTCTTT; CDR3aa: CASSPPGLTEAFF
d_gene: NA; abundance: NA; j_gene: TRBJ1-1; v_gene: TRBV11-2; CDR3nt: TGTGCCAGCAGCCATATCCTAACCCCTGAAGCTTTCTTT; CDR3aa: CASSHILTPEAFF
d_gene: TRBD2; abundance: NA; j_gene: TRBJ2-1; v_gene: TRBV7-2; CDR3nt: TGTGCCAGCAGCCCAGGACTAGCGGGTAATAATGAGCAGTTCTTC; CDR3aa: CASSPGLAGNNEQFF
d_gene: NA; abundance: NA; j_gene: TRBJ1-5; v_gene: TRBV18; CDR3nt: TGTGCCAGCTCACCATTTGGCGATAGCAATCAGCCCCAGCATTTT; CDR3aa: CASSPFGDSNQPQHF
d_gene: NA; abundance: few; j_gene: TRBJ2-2; v_gene: TRBV12-3/TRBV12-4; CDR3nt: TGTGCCAGCACTAACACCGGGGAGCTGTTTTTT; CDR3aa: CASTNTGELFF
d_gene: NA; abundance: NA; j_gene: TRBJ2-1; v_gene: TRBV27; CDR3nt: TGTGCCAGCTCACTAGCAACAATACACAATGAGCAGTTCTTC; CDR3aa: CASSLATIHNEQFF
d_gene: NA; abundance: few; j_gene: TRBJ1-1; v_gene: TRBV7-6; CDR3nt: TGTGCCTCGGCGAAAGATTGGGGATCGGCTGAAGCTTTCTTT; CDR3aa: CASAKDWGSAEAFF
d_gene: TRBD1; abundance: NA; j_gene: TRBJ1-5; v_gene: TRBV6-1; CDR3nt: TGTGCCAGCAGTGAAAGGGGGCATCAGCCCCAGCATTTT; CDR3aa: CASSERGHQPQHF
d_gene: TRBD2; abundance: NA; j_gene: TRBJ2-2; v_gene: TRBV7-9; CDR3nt: TGTGCCAGCAGCTCCCCCTTCGGTAGCGGGAGAAAAGGGACCGGGGAGCTGTTTTTT; CDR3aa: CASSSPFGSGRKGTGELFF
d_gene: TRBD1; abundance: NA; j_gene: TRBJ1-3; v_gene: TRBV7-2; CDR3nt: TGTGCCAGCAGCGGGGACAGGGGGAACACCATATATTTT; CDR3aa: CASSGDRGNTIYF
d_gene: NA; abundance: NA; j_gene: TRBJ1-4; v_gene: TRBV7-2; CDR3nt: TGTGCCAGCAGCTTAATGCGGACAGCAGAAAAACTGTTTTTT; CDR3aa: CASSLMRTAEKLFF
d_gene: NA; abundance: NA; j_gene: TRBJ2-1; v_gene: TRBV11-3; CDR3nt: TGTGCCAGCAGCTTAGCCCCCCAATGGACTGGAGATGAGCAGTTCTTC; CDR3aa: CASSLAPQWTGDEQFF
d_gene: TRBD1; abundance: once; j_gene: TRBJ1-5; v_gene: TRBV6-6; CDR3nt: TGTGCCAGCAGTCTGCGGACAGGTAATCAGCCCCAGCATTTT; CDR3aa: CASSLRTGNQPQHF
d_gene: TRBD1; abundance: NA; j_gene: TRBJ1-1; v_gene: TRBV5-1; CDR3nt: TGCGCCAGCAGCTTGGAAGGGACAGGGGCAGCTTTCTTT; CDR3aa: CASSLEGTGAAFF
d_gene: TRBD1; abundance: NA; j_gene: TRBJ1-1; v_gene: TRBV5-1; CDR3nt: TGCGCCAGCAGCTTACAAGGGACAGGGGCCTACGGAAACACTGAAGCTTTCTTT; CDR3aa: CASSLQGTGAYGNTEAFF
d_gene: TRBD1; abundance: once; j_gene: TRBJ2-2; v_gene: TRBV14; CDR3nt: TGTGCCAGCGGGACAGGGGCTCCCTGGGCCGGGGAGCTGTTTTTT; CDR3aa: CASGTGAPWAGELFF
d_gene: TRBD1; abundance: NA; j_gene: TRBJ1-2; v_gene: TRBV9; CDR3nt: TGTGCCAGCAGCGTAGCGGAGGGGGCGATCCATGGCTACACCTTC; CDR3aa: CASSVAEGAIHGYTF
d_gene: TRBD1; abundance: once; j_gene: TRBJ1-3; v_gene: TRBV13; CDR3nt: TGTGCCAGCAGCTTACTGGGACAGGCTGGAAACACCATATATTTT; CDR3aa: CASSLLGQAGNTIYF
d_gene: TRBD2; abundance: NA; j_gene: TRBJ2-1; v_gene: TRBV18; CDR3nt: TGTGCCAGCTCCCGATATCGGACAGCGGGGACTAGAAATCAGAATGAGCAGTTCTTC; CDR3aa: CASSRYRTAGTRNQNEQFF
d_gene: NA; abundance: once; j_gene: TRBJ2-7; v_gene: TRBV11-2; CDR3nt: TGTGCCAGCAGCCATTACGGGGGGGACAGGCTAGCCTACGAGCAGTACTTC; CDR3aa: CASSHYGGDRLAYEQYF
d_gene: NA; abundance: NA; j_gene: TRBJ1-4; v_gene: TRBV4-3; CDR3nt: TGCGCCAGCAGTCGCAGTACAGCAACTAATGAAAAACTGTTTTTT; CDR3aa: CASSRSTATNEKLFF